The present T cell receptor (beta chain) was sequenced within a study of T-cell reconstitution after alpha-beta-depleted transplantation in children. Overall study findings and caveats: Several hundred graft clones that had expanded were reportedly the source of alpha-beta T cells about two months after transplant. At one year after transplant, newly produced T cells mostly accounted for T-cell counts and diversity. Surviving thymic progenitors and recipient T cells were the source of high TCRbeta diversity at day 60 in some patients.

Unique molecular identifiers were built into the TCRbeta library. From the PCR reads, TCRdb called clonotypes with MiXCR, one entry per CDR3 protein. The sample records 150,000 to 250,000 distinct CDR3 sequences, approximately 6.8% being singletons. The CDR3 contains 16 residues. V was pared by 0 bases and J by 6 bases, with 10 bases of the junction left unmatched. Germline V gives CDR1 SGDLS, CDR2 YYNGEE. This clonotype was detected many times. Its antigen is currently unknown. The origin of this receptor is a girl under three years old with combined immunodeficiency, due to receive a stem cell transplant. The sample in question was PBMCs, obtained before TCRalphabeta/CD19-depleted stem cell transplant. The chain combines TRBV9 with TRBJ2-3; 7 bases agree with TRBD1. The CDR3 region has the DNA TGTGCCAGCAGCGTAGCTGGGGCAGGGGGAAGTGATACGCAGTATTTT. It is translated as CASSVAGAGGSDTQYF.